The next 29 T cell receptor beta chains were all read from a single sample in a study of T cell repertoires in cytomegalovirus infection. TCRdb reprocessed the reads via MiXCR and lists one record per CDR3 protein. The table has about 600,000 distinct CDR3 sequences, about 24% seen once. The sequenced sample consisted of CD8+ T cells from PBMCs. All receptors derive from a human donor in good health (CMV status not recorded). Some clones in this sample may be carry-over from other donors' samples.

There are a few counts of this clonotype. The chain combines TRBV29-1 with TRBJ1-2, with D perhaps matching TRBD1 (6 bases). Germline V lookup: CDR1 SQVTM, CDR2 ANQGSEA. This CDR3 is built from 12 residues. Trimming left V 7 bases short and J 8 bases short, with 17 bases between. In nucleotides, the CDR3 is TGCAGCGCCCTAGGCTCAGGGGAAGGCTACACCTTC. Translating gives CSALGSGEGYTF.

This clonotype turned up a few times. The chain carries TRBV29-1 and TRBJ2-5; TRBD2 is a possible D gene (5 bases). Germline CDR1 reads SQVTM; CDR2 reads ANQGSEA. Trimming shortened V by 5 bases and J by 1 base, and 14 bases separated the two germline ends. This CDR3 has 14 amino acids. This chain's CDR3 is CSVNGGEAQETQYF. CDR3 coding DNA: TGCAGCGTTAACGGAGGAGAGGCCCAAGAGACCCAGTACTTC.

This clonotype was seen many times. The genes are TRBV4-2 and TRBJ2-5, with 7 bases identical to TRBD1. The CDR3 covers 16 residues. The junction had 12 bases not matched to a gene; V was cut back by 4 bases and J by 4 bases. Germline lookup yields CDR1 LGHNA and CDR2 YNFKEQ. This CDR3 reads CASSLPGVGGLETQYF. The CDR3 DNA follows: TGTGCCAGCAGCCTCCCTGGCGTAGGGGGCCTAGAGACCCAGTACTTC.

There are many counts of this clonotype. A much larger clone sits a single nucleotide away, making a read error possible. The chain couples TRBV7-2 to TRBJ2-5; a weak D match, TRBD2 (5 bases). This CDR3 region has 12 residues. Trimming cost V 2 bases and J 5 bases, with 6 bases left between them. Per the germline V gene, CDR1 is SGHTA and CDR2 is FQGNSA. The CDR3 region has the DNA TGTGCCAGCAGCTTACCGGGGGAGACCCAGTACTTC. It specifies CASSLPGETQYF. The full variable domain, its missing parts supplied by reference TRBV7-2 and TRBJ2-5, is GAGVSQSPSNKVTEKGKDVELRCDPISGHTALYWYRQSLGQGLEFLIYFQGNSAPDKSGLPSDRFSAERTGGSVSTLTIQRTQQEDSAVYLCASSLPGETQYFGPGTRLLVL.

V is TRBV20-1 and J is TRBJ1-1; possible D gene TRBD1, 5 bases. CDR3 length equals 14 residues. CDR1 and CDR2 (germline): DFQATT, SNEGSKA (reference sequence). Trimming cost V 0 bases and J 8 bases, with 16 bases left between them. The CDR3 reads CSARDERQSVEAFF. CDR3 DNA: TGCAGTGCTAGAGATGAAAGACAGTCAGTAGAAGCTTTCTTT.

In DNA, the CDR3 is TGTGCCAGCAGTCACCAGGATAAGAATTCACCCCTCCACTTT. Translation gives CASSHQDKNSPLHF. The gene calls are TRBV6-2 or TRBV6-3 and TRBJ1-6; D not resolved. CDR3 length: 14 residues. V lost 5 bases and J lost 7, with 12 bases in between. CDR1 is MNHEY and CDR2 is SVGEGT in the germline V gene.

Only a few counts were recorded for this clonotype. This sequence joins TRBV28 and TRBJ2-7; tentatively, D is TRBD2 (6 bases). V lost 2 bases and J 0 bases, leaving 8 bases between the germline ends. The length of the CDR3 is 14 residues. The germline CDR1 and CDR2 sequences are MDHEN and SYDVKM. The CDR3 DNA reads as TGTGCCAGCAGTTTACGGGAGAGCTCCTACGAGCAGTACGTC. Its translation is CASSLRESSYEQYV.

This clonotype was picked up a small number of times. The V and J genes are TRBV19 and TRBJ2-7, with D unresolved. Per germline, CDR1 LNHDA and CDR2 SQIVND (reference sequence). Trimming left V 1 base short and J 5 bases short, with 12 bases between. This CDR3 contains 14 residues. CDR3 residues: CASSIGSGFNEQYF. The CDR3 bases are TGTGCCAGTAGTATAGGGTCCGGGTTCAACGAGCAGTACTTC.

The table lists this clonotype with many counts. The J gene is TRBJ2-5, the V gene TRBV7-2; no definite D call. Between the trimmed V and J ends, which lost 11 bases and 1 base, there was a span of 14 bases. The germline CDR1 and CDR2 sequences are SGHTA and FQGNSA. CDR3 length: 13 residues. The CDR3: CALRRVLQETQYF. The CDR3 bases are TGTGCCCTCCGAAGGGTTCTCCAAGAGACCCAGTACTTC.

This chain uses TRBV9 with TRBJ1-1; 8 bases are a match to TRBD1. Germline lookup yields CDR1 SGDLS and CDR2 YYNGEE. V gave up 3 bases and J gave up 10 bases; unmatched junction bases: 11. The CDR3 runs to 14 residues. The chain's CDR3 is CASSANTGGLGAFF. The CDR3 DNA is TGTGCCAGCAGCGCTAATACAGGGGGGCTTGGAGCTTTCTTT. The full variable domain, with the rest looked up from reference TRBV9 and TRBJ1-1, is DSGVTQTPKHLITATGQRVTLRCSPRSGDLSVYWYQQSLDQGLQFLIQYYNGEERAKGNILERFSAQQFPDLHSELNLSSLELGDSALYFCASSANTGGLGAFFGQGTRLTVV.

A few counts support this clonotype. This rearrangement joins TRBV7-9 to TRBJ2-7; 7 bases fit TRBD1. V lost 7 bases and J lost 3; bases outside the gene matches: 6. There are 13 residues in the CDR3. CDR1 and CDR2 (germline): SEHNR, FQNEAQ (reference sequence). The CDR3 DNA reads as TGTGCCAGCAACACAGGGGACAACTACGAGCAGTACTTC. Translating gives CASNTGDNYEQYF. Variable domain in full (rest from reference TRBV7-9 and TRBJ2-7): DTGVSQNPRHKITKRGQNVTFRCDPISEHNRLYWYRQTLGQGPEFLTYFQNEAQLEKSRLLSDRFSAERPKGSFSTLEIQRTEQGDSAMYLCASNTGDNYEQYFGPGTRLTVT.

This rearrangement joins TRBV4-1 to TRBJ2-1; D may correspond to TRBD1 or TRBD2 (5 bases each). The germline V gene encodes CDR1 MGHRA and CDR2 YSYEKL. The V end was cut by 1 base, the J end by 5 bases, with 6 bases between. The CDR3 is 13 amino acids. DNA for the CDR3: TGCGCCAGCAGCCAAGTGGGGGACAATGAGCAGTTCTTC. Its protein product is CASSQVGDNEQFF.

The rearrangement links TRBV29-1 to TRBJ1-3, with D uncertain. CDR1 and CDR2 from the germline V gene are SQVTM and ANQGSEA. Trimming stripped 1 base from V and 4 bases from J, with 5 bases between. The CDR3 loop spans 12 amino acids. The CDR3 is CSVEGWGNTIYF. The CDR3 coding sequence is TGCAGCGTTGAAGGGTGGGGAAACACCATATATTTT.

This clonotype has more than one count but fewer than ten. The chain couples TRBV10-3 to TRBJ1-4; a weak D match, TRBD1 (6 bases). Germline CDR1 is ENHRY and CDR2 is SYGVKD. Trimming shortened V by 4 bases and J by 3 bases, and 18 bases separated the two germline ends. The CDR3 covers 17 residues. CDR3 nucleotide sequence: TGTGCCATCAGTGGGGAAGGGGGAAGACTCCCTAATGAAAAACTGTTTTTT. This codes for CAISGEGGRLPNEKLFF.

V and J are TRBV2 and TRBJ2-2, with D perhaps TRBD2 (5 bases). CDR1 is SNHLY, CDR2 FYNNEI, per germline. Trimming shortened V by 10 bases and J by 7 bases, and 13 bases separated the two germline ends. This CDR3 has 12 residues. The CDR3 spells CATLGVVGELFF. The CDR3 DNA sequence: TGTGCCACCCTCGGGGTTGTCGGGGAGCTGTTTTTT.

About this clonotype itself: A much larger clone differs from this one at a single base, so this may be a read error. The chain couples TRBV7-6 to TRBJ1-1; D is unresolved. This CDR3 region has 13 residues. V gave up 2 bases and J gave up 3 bases, with 7 bases separating them. CDR1 is SGHVS and CDR2 is FNYEAQ in the germline V gene. The CDR3 sequence: CASSLLGYTEAFF. Here the CDR3 DNA reads TGTGCCAGCAGCTTATTGGGATACACTGAAGCTTTCTTT.

This sequence joins TRBV29-1 and TRBJ2-5, with 7 bases identical to TRBD1. Germline values: CDR1 SQVTM, CDR2 ANQGSEA. V gave up 2 bases and J gave up 2 bases; unmatched junction bases: 8. The CDR3 totals 15 residues. The CDR3 here is CSVEWRDRDQETQYF. Written as DNA, the CDR3 is TGCAGCGTTGAATGGCGAGACAGGGATCAAGAGACCCAGTACTTC. The whole variable domain, filled in from reference TRBV29-1 and TRBJ2-5, reads SAVISQKPSRDICQRGTSLTIQCQVDSQVTMMFWYRQQPGQSLTLIATANQGSEATYESGFVIDKFPISRPNLTFSTLTVSNMSPEDSSIYLCSVEWRDRDQETQYFGPGTRLLVL.

The chain recombines TRBV7-3 with TRBJ2-7, with 7 bases that match TRBD1. This CDR3 contains 14 residues. Germline V gives CDR1 SGHTA, CDR2 FQGTGA. The V gene end was trimmed by 5 bases and the J gene end by 3 bases; junction bases not matched to a gene: 7. The CDR3 sequence: CASSPNGTDYEQYV. The CDR3 coding sequence is TGTGCCAGCAGCCCCAACGGGACAGACTACGAGCAGTACGTC.

The genes are TRBV4-3 and TRBJ2-2; D might be TRBD1 (5 bases). The V gene lost 4 bases and the J gene lost 5 bases, with 14 bases spanning the gap. The CDR3 is 15 residues long. CDR1 LGHNA and CDR2 YSLEER come from the germline V gene. CDR3 nucleotide sequence: TGCGCCAGCAGCCCTCGACAGACAGTTACCGGGGAGCTGTTTTTT. Translated, it gives CASSPRQTVTGELFF.

This clonotype occurred many times. This chain links TRBV12-3 or TRBV12-4 with TRBJ2-4; a weak D match, TRBD1 (5 bases). V dropped 5 bases and J dropped 0 bases, with 11 bases sitting between them. This CDR3 has 15 amino acids. The CDR3 region is CASSPTRVAKNIQYF. The CDR3 nucleotides are TGTGCCAGCAGTCCCACCAGGGTAGCCAAAAACATTCAGTACTTC.

This clonotype was seen more than once but under ten times. V is TRBV12-3 or TRBV12-4 and J is TRBJ2-4; D ambiguous. Deletions cut 5 bases from V and 10 bases from J, with 12 bases between. This CDR3 comprises 12 residues. In nucleotides, the CDR3 is TGTGCCAGCAGTCTGTCTGATGAAATTCAGTACTTC. It is translated as CASSLSDEIQYF.

In its sample, this clonotype was seen once. A junction end diverges from the germline sequence, so it may reflect a read error. The chain has TRBV7-2 and TRBJ2-2; weak D call: TRBD2 (7 bases). Germline loops: CDR1 SGHTA, CDR2 FQGNSA. This CDR3 spans 15 amino acids. CDR3 nucleotide sequence: TGTGCCAACAGCCAGGGGAGGGGTCGGATCGGGGAGCTGTTTTTT. Amino acids: CANSQGRGRIGELFF.

For this clonotype: This could be a read error, since a much larger clone is one nucleotide away. The chain recombines TRBV7-6 with TRBJ1-5, with TRBD1 as a possible D gene (5 bases). This CDR3 is built from 17 residues. Germline assignment: CDR1 SGHVS and CDR2 FNYEAQ. The CDR3 here is CVSSPGAATGSNQPQHF. CDR3 DNA: TGTGTCAGCAGCCCGGGCGCTGCTACAGGTAGCAATCAGCCCCAGCATTTT.

The table lists this clonotype with a few counts. The rearrangement joins TRBV6-6 to TRBJ1-5; no reliable D call. Germline V gene lookup returns CDR1 MNHNY and CDR2 SVGAGI (reference sequence). V was trimmed by 4 bases and J by 5 bases, leaving 6 bases between them. The CDR3 extends over 12 amino acids. The DNA of the CDR3 is TGTGCCAGCAGTTTAACCCATCAGCCCCAGCATTTT. This sequence encodes CASSLTHQPQHF.

Comment on this clonotype: A much bigger clone sits one base away, suggesting this may be a read error. The rearrangement joins TRBV7-2 to TRBJ2-7; D tentatively fits TRBD1 or TRBD2 (5 bases each). This CDR3 region has 13 residues. Germline loops: CDR1 SGHTA, CDR2 FQGNSA. CDR3 DNA sequence: TGTGTCAGCAGCGCCTGGGACGGTGACGAGCAGTACGTC. The encoded protein is CVSSAWDGDEQYV.

The V and J genes are TRBV27 and TRBJ2-3, with 10 bases aligning to TRBD2. The germline V gene encodes CDR1 MNHEY and CDR2 SMNVEV (reference sequence). V trimming: 1 base; J trimming: 1 base; junction bases outside the gene matches: 8. CDR3 length equals 18 residues. This CDR3 is CASSLFASGGSRTDTQYF. DNA for the CDR3: TGTGCCAGCAGTTTATTCGCTAGCGGGGGTTCTCGCACAGATACGCAGTATTTT.

V and J are TRBV29-1 and TRBJ2-3; the match to TRBD1 covers 8 bases. V was pared by 6 bases and J by 3 bases, with 14 bases of the junction left unmatched. This CDR3 has 16 amino acids. Germline CDR1 SQVTM, CDR2 ANQGSEA. CDR3 sequence (DNA): TGCAGCGTGGGGGGCCTACAGGGGGACCGGACAGATACGCAGTATTTT. It yields the protein CSVGGLQGDRTDTQYF.

The chain employs TRBV14 and TRBJ1-2; D is possibly TRBD1 (5 bases). This CDR3 has 15 amino acids. Germline V gene lookup returns CDR1 SGHDN and CDR2 FVKESK. V shed 0 bases and J shed 2 bases, with 10 bases lying between them. The CDR3 loop is CASSQDWGPNYGYTF. In nucleotides, the CDR3 is TGTGCCAGCAGCCAAGACTGGGGACCGAACTATGGCTACACCTTC.

This clonotype was counted between two and nine times. The rearrangement uses TRBV6-5 and TRBJ1-2; a weak D match, TRBD1 (5 bases). Germline CDR1 MNHEY, CDR2 SVGAGI. This CDR3 comprises 12 residues. Trimming took off 2 bases at V and 5 bases at J, with 6 bases between the two ends. CDR3 coding DNA: TGTGCCAGCAGTTACAAGGGGTATGGCTACACCTTC. Protein sequence: CASSYKGYGYTF.